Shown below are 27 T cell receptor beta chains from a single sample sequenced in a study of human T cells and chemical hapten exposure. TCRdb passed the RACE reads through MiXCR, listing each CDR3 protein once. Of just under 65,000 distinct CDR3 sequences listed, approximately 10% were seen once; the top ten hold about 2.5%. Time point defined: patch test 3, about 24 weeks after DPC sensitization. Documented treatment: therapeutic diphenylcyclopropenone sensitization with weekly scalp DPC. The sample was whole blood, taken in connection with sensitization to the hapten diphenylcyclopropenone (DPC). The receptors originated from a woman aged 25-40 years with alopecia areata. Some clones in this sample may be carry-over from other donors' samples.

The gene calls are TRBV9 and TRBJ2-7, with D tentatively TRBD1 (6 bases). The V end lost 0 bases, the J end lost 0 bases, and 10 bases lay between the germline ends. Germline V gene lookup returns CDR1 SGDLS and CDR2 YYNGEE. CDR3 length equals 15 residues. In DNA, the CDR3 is TGTGCCAGCAGCGTAGAGGGGGTCCCCTCCTACGAGCAGTACTTC. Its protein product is CASSVEGVPSYEQYF.

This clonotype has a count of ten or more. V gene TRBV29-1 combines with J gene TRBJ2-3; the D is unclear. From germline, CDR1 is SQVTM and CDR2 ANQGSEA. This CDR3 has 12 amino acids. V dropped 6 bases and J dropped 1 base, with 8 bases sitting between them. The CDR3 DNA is TGCAGCGTCATCGTGGGCACAGATACGCAGTATTTT. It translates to CSVIVGTDTQYF.

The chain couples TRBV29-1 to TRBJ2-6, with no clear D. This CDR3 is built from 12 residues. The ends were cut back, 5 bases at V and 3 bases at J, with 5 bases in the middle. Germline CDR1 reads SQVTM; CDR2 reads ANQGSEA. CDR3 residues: CSVIVGANVLTF. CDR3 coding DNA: TGCAGCGTTATCGTTGGGGCCAACGTCCTGACTTTC.

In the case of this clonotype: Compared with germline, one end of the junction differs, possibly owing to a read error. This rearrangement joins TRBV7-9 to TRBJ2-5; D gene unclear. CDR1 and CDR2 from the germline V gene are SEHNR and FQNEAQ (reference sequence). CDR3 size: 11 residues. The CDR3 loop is CASSFVSDTHF. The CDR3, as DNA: TGTGCCAGCAGCTTCGTTTCTGACACTCACTTC. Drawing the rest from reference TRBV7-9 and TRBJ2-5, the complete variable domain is DTGVSQNPRHKITKRGQNVTFRCDPISEHNRLYWYRQTLGQGPEFLTYFQNEAQLEKSRLLSDRFSAERPKGSFSTLEIQRTEQGDSAMYLCASSFVSDTHFGPGTRLLVL.

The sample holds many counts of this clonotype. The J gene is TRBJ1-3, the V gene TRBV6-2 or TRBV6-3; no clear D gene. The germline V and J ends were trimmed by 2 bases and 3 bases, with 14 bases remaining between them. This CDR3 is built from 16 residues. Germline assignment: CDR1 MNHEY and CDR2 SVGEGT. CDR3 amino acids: CASSYQRIGFGNTIYF. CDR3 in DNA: TGTGCCAGCAGTTACCAGCGGATCGGATTTGGAAACACCATATATTTT.

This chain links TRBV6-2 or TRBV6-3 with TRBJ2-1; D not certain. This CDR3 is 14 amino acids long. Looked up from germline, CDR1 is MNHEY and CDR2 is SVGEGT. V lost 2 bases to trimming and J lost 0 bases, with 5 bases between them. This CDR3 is CASSYVPSYNEQFF. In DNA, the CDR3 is TGTGCCAGCAGTTACGTCCCCTCCTACAATGAGCAGTTCTTC.

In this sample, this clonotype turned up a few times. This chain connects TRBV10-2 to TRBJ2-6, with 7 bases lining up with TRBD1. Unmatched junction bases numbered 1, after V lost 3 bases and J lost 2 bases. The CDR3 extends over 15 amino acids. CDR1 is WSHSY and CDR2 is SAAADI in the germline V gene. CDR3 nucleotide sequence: TGCGCCAGCAGTGAACAGGGGACTGGGGCCAACGTCCTGACTTTC. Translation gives CASSEQGTGANVLTF.

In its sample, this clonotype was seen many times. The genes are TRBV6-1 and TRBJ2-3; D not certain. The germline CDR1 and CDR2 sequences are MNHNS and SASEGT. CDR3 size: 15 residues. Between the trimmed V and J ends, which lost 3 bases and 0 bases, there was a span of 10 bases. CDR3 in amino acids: CASSEKSASTDTQYF. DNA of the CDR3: TGTGCCAGCAGTGAGAAAAGCGCTAGCACAGATACGCAGTATTTT.

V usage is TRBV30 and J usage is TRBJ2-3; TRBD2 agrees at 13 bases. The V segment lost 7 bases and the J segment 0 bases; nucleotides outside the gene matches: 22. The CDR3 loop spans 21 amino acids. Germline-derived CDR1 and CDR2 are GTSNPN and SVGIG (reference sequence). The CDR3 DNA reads TGTGCCTCGGGGCGGACTAGCGGGGGCCGACCGGGTAGATATAGCACAGATACGCAGTATTTT. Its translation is CASGRTSGGRPGRYSTDTQYF.

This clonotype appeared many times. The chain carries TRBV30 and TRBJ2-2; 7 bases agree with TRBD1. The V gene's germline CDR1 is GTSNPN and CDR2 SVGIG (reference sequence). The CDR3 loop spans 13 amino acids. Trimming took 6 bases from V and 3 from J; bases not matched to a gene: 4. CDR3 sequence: CACNTGDTGELFF. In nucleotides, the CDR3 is TGTGCCTGCAACACAGGGGACACCGGGGAGCTGTTTTTT. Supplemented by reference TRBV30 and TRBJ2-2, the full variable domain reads SQTIHQWPATLVQPVGSPLSLECTVEGTSNPNLYWYRQAAGRGLQLLFYSVGIGQISSEVPQNLSASRPQDRQFILSSKKLLLSDSGFYLCACNTGDTGELFFGEGSRLTVL.

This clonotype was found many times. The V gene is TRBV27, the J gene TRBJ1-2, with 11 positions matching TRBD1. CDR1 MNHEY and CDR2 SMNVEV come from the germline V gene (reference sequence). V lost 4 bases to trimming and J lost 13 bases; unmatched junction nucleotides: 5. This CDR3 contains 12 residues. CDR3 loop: CASSSDRGPGTF. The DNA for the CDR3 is TGTGCCAGCAGTTCGGACAGGGGGCCTGGCACCTTC.

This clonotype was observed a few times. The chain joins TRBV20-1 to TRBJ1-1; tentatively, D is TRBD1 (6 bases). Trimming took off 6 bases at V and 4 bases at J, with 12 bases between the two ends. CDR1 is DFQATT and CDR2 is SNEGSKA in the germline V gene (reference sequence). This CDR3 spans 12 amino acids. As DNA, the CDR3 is TGCAGTGCCGGACAGCCCTCCACTGAAGCTTTCTTT. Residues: CSAGQPSTEAFF.

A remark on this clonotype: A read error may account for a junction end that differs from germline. The CDR3 is CASSLGVYGQYF. For the CDR3, the DNA is TGTGCCAGCAGTTTAGGAGTTTACGGGCAGTACTTC. The V and J genes are TRBV12-3 or TRBV12-4 and TRBJ2-7; D call uncertain. The CDR3 consists of 12 residues.

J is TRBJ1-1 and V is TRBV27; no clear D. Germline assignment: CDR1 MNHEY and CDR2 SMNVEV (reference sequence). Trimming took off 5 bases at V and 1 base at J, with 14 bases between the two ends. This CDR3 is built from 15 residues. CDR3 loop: CASSRGGSPNTEAFF. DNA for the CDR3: TGTGCCAGCAGTCGGGGTGGGAGTCCGAACACTGAAGCTTTCTTT.

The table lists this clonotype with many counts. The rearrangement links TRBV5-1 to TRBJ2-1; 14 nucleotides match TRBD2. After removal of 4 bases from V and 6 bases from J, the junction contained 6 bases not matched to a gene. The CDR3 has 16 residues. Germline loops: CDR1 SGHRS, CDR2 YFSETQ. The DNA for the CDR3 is TGCGCCAGCAGCCTGGGACTAGCGGGAGAGGGCAATGAGCAGTTCTTC. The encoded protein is CASSLGLAGEGNEQFF.

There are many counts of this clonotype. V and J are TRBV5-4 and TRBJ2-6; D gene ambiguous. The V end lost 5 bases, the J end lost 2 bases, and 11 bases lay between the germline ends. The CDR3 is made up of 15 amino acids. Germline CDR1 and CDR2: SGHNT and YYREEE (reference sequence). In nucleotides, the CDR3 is TGTGCCAGCAGGCCCTCCCAGCCTGGGGCCAACGTCCTGACTTTC. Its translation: CASRPSQPGANVLTF. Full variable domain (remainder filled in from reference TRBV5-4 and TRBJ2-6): ETGVTQSPTHLIKTRGQQVTLRCSSQSGHNTVSWYQQALGQGPQFIFQYYREEENGRGNFPPRFSGLQFPNYSSELNVNALELDDSALYLCASRPSQPGANVLTFGAGSRLTVL.

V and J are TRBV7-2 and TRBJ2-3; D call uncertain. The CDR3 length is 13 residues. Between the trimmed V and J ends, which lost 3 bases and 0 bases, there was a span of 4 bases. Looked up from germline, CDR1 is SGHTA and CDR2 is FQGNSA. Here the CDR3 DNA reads TGTGCCAGCAGCTTCTACAGCACAGATACGCAGTATTTT. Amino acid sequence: CASSFYSTDTQYF.

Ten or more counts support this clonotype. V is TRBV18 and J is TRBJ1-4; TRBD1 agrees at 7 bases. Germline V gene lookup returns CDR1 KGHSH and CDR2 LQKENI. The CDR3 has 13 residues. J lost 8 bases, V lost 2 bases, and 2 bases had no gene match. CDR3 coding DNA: TGTGCCAGCTCACCAGGGACAGAGGAAAAACTGTTTTTT. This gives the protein CASSPGTEEKLFF.

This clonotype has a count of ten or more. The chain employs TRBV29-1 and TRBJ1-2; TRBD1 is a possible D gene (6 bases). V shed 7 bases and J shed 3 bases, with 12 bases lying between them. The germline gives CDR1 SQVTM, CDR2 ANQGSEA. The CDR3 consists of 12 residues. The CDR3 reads CSAEDSYYGYTF. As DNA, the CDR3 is TGCAGCGCTGAGGACAGCTACTATGGCTACACCTTC. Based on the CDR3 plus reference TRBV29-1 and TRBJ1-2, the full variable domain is SAVISQKPSRDICQRGTSLTIQCQVDSQVTMMFWYRQQPGQSLTLIATANQGSEATYESGFVIDKFPISRPNLTFSTLTVSNMSPEDSSIYLCSAEDSYYGYTFGSGTRLTVV.

In nucleotides, the CDR3 is TGTGCCAGTAGTAAGGGACTAGTAAAGACAGATACGCAGTATTTT. Protein product: CASSKGLVKTDTQYF. The chain couples TRBV19 to TRBJ2-3; 8 bases map to TRBD2. The J segment lost 3 bases and the V segment lost 4 bases, leaving 6 bases of the junction unmatched. The CDR3 spans 15 residues. From germline, CDR1 is LNHDA and CDR2 SQIVND (reference sequence).

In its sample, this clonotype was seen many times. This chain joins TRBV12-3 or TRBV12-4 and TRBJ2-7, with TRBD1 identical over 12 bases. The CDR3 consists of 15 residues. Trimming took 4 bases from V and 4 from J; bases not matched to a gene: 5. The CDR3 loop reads CASSSGQGAGYEQYF. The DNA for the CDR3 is TGTGCCAGCAGTTCGGGACAGGGGGCGGGATACGAGCAGTACTTC.

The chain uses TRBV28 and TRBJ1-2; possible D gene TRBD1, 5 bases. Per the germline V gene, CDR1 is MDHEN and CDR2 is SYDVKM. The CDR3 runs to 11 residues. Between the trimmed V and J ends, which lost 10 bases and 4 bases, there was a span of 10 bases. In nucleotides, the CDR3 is TGTGCCACGGGGGTATCCTATGGCTACACCTTC. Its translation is CATGVSYGYTF.

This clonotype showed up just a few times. Here the CDR3 reads CSARALAGGSDTQYF. The CDR3 DNA reads TGCAGTGCTAGAGCCCTAGCGGGGGGTTCAGATACGCAGTATTTT. The J gene is TRBJ2-3, the V gene TRBV20-1; TRBD2 matches 11 bases. The length of the CDR3 is 15 residues. Trimming cost V 1 base and J 4 bases; bases outside gene matches: 4. In germline, CDR1 is DFQATT, CDR2 SNEGSKA (reference sequence).

CDR3 region: CASSSVGHLGTEAFF. The CDR3 bases are TGTGCCAGCAGTAGCGTGGGACACTTGGGCACTGAAGCTTTCTTT. J is TRBJ1-1 and V is TRBV12-3 or TRBV12-4; possibly TRBD1 for D (6 bases). The CDR3 has 15 residues. V lost 5 bases to trimming and J lost 4 bases, with 17 bases between them.

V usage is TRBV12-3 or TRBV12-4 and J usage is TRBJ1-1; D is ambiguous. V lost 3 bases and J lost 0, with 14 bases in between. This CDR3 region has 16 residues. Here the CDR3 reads CASSFPRGGMNTEAFF. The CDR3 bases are TGTGCCAGCAGTTTTCCCCGTGGCGGAATGAACACTGAAGCTTTCTTT.

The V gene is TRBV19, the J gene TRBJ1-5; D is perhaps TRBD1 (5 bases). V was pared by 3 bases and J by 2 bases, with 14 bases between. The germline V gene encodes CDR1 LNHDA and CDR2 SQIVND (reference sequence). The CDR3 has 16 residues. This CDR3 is CASSIQGTSGNQPQHF. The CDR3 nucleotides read TGTGCCAGTAGTATTCAGGGAACCTCCGGCAATCAGCCCCAGCATTTT.

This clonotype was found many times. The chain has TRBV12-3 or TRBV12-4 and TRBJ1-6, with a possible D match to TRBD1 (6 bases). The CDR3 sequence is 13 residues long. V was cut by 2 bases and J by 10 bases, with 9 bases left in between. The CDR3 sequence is CASSLQGWSPLHF. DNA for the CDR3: TGTGCCAGCAGTTTACAGGGGTGGTCACCCCTCCACTTT.